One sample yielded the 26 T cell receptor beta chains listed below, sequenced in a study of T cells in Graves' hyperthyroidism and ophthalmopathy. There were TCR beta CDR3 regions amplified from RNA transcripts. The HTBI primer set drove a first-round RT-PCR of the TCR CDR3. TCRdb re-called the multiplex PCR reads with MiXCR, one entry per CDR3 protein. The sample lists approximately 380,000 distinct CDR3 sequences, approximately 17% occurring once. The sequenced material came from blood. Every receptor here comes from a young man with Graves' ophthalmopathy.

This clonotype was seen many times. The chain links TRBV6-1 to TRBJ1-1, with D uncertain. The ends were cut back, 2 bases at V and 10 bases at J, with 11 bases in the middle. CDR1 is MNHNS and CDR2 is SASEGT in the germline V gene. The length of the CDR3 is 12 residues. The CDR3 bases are TGTGCCAGCAGTGAAATGGAGACCAGAGCTTTCTTT. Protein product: CASSEMETRAFF.

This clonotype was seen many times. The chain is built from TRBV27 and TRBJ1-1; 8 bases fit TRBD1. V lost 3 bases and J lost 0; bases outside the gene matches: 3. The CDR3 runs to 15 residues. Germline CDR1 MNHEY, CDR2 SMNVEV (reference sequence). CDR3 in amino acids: CASSFQTGVNTEAFF. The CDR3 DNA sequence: TGTGCCAGCAGTTTCCAGACAGGGGTGAACACTGAAGCTTTCTTT.

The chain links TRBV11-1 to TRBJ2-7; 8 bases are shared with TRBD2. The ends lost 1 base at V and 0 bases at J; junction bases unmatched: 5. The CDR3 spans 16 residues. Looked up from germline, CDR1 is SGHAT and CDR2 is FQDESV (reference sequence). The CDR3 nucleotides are TGTGCCAGCAGCTTAGTGGCGGGGGGCCACTCCTACGAGCAGTACTTC. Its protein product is CASSLVAGGHSYEQYF. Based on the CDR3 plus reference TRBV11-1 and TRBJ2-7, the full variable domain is EAEVAQSPRYKITEKSQAVAFWCDPISGHATLYWYRQILGQGPELLVQFQDESVVDDSQLPKDRFSAERLKGVDSTLKIQPAELGDSAMYLCASSLVAGGHSYEQYFGPGTRLTVT.

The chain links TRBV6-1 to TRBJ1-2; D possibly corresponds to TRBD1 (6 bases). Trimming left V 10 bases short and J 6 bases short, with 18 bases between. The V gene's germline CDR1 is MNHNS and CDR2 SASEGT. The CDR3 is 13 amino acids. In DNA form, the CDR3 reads TGTGCCATCAGGGGACCGATACCGGATGGCTACACCTTC. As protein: CAIRGPIPDGYTF.

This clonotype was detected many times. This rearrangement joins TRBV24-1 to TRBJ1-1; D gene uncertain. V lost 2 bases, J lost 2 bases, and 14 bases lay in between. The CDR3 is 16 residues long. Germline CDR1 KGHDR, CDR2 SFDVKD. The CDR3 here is CATSDSTPRVNTEAFF. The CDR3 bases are TGTGCCACCAGTGATTCAACACCCCGGGTTAACACTGAAGCTTTCTTT.

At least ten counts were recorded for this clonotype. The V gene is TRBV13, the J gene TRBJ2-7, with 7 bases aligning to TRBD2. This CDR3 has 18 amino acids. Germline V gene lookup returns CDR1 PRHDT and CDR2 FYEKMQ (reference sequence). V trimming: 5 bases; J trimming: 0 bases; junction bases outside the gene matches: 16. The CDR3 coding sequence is TGTGCCAGCAGCATCGGGTACGGTCGGGGGGACCTCTCCTACGAGCAGTACTTC. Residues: CASSIGYGRGDLSYEQYF.

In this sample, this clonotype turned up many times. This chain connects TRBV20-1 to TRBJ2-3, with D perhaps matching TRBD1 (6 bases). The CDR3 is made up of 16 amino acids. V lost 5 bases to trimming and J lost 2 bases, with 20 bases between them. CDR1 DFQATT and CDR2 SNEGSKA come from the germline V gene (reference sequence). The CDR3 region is CSAVEGQKGNTDTQYF. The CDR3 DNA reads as TGCAGTGCTGTAGAGGGACAAAAGGGGAACACAGATACGCAGTATTTT.

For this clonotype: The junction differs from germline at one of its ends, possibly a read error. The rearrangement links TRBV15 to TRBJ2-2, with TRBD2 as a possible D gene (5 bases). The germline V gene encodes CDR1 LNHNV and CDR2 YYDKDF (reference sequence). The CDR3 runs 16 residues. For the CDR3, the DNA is TGTGCCACCAGCAGAGGGTGGGTGTCTGACACCGGGGAGCTGGTTTTT. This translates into CATSRGWVSDTGELVF.

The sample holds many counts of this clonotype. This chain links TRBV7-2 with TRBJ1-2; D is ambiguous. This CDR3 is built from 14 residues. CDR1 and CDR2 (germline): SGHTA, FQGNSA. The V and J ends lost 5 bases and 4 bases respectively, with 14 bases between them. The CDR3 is CASSLTGGTYGYTF. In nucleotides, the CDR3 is TGTGCCAGCAGCCTAACCGGCGGCACCTATGGCTACACCTTC.

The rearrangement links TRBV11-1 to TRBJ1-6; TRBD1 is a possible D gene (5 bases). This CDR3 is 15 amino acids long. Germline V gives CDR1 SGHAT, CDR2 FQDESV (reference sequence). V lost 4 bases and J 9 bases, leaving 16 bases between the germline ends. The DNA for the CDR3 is TGTGCCAGCAGCTCCGGGGCAGGGAACGGTTCACCCCTCCACTTT. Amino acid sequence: CASSSGAGNGSPLHF.

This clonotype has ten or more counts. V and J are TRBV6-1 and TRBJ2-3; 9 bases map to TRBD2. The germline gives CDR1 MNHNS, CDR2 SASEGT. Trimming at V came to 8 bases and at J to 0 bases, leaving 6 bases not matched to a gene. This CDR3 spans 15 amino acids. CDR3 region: CASLERGVSTDTQYF. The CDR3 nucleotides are TGTGCCAGCCTCGAGCGGGGGGTTAGCACAGATACGCAGTATTTT.

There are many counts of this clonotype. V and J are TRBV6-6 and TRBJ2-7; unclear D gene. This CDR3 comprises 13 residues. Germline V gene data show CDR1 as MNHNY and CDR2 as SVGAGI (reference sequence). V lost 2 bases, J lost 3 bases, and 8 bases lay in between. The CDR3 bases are TGTGCCAGCAGTTACCCCCCCTACTACGAGCAGTACTTC. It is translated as CASSYPPYYEQYF.

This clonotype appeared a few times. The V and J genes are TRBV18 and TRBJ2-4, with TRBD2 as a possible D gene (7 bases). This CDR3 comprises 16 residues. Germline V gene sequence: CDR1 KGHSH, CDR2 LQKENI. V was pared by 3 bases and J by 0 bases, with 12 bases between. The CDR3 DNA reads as TGTGCCAGCTCACCCCCCGGGGGGCTAGCCAAAAACATTCAGTACTTC. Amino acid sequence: CASSPPGGLAKNIQYF.

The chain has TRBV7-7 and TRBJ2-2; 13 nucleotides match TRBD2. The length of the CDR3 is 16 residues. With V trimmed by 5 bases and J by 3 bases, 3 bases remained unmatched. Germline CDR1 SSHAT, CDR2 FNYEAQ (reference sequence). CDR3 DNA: TGTGCCAGCAGCCTGACTAGCGGGGGGCACACCGGGGAGCTGTTTTTT. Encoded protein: CASSLTSGGHTGELFF.

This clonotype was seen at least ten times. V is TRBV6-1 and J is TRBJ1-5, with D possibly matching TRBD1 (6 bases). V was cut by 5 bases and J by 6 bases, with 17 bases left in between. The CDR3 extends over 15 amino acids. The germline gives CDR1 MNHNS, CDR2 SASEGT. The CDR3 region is CASSSGGGVGQPQHF. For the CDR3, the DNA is TGTGCCAGCAGTTCCGGGGGGGGCGTGGGTCAGCCCCAGCATTTT.

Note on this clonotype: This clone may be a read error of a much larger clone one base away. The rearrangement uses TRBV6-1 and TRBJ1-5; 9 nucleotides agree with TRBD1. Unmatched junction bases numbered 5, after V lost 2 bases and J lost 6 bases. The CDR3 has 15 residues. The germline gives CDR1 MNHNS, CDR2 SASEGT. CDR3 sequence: CASSERGTGPQPQHF. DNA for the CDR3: TGTGCCAGCAGTGAACGAGGGACAGGGCCTCAGCCCCAGCATTTT.

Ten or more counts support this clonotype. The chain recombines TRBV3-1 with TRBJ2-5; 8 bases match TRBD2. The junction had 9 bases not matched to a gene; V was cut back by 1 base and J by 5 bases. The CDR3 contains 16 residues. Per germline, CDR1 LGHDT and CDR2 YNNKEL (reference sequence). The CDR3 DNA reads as TGTGCCAGCAGCCAAGTCGGGGGGGGGCTGAGTGAGACCCAGTACTTC. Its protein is CASSQVGGGLSETQYF.

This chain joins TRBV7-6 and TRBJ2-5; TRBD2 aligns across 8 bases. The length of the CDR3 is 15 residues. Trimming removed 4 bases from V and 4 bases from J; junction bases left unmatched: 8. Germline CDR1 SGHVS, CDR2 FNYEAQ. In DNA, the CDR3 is TGTGCCAGCAGCTCCGGACGGGGGGGAGGAGAGACCCAGTACTTC. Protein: CASSSGRGGGETQYF.

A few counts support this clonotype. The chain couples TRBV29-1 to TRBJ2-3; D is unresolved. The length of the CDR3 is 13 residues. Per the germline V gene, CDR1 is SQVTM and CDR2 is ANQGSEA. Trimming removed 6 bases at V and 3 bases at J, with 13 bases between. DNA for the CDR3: TGCAGCGTGTGGGCCGATACTACAGATACGCAGTATTTT. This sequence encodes CSVWADTTDTQYF.

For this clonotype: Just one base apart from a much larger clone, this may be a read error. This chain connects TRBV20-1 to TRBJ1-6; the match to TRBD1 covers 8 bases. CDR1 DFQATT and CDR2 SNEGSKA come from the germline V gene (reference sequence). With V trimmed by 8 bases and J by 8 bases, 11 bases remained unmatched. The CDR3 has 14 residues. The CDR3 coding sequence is TGCAGTACTGTGAAGACAGGGGTGTATTCACCCCTCCACTTT. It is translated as CSTVKTGVYSPLHF.

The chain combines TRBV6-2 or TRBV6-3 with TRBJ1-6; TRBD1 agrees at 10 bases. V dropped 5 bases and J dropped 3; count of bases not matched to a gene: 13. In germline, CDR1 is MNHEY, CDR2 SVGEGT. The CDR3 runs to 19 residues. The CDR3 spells CASSRGQGVPLDYNSPLHF. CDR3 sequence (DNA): TGTGCCAGCAGTCGCGGACAGGGGGTGCCTTTGGACTATAATTCACCCCTCCACTTT.

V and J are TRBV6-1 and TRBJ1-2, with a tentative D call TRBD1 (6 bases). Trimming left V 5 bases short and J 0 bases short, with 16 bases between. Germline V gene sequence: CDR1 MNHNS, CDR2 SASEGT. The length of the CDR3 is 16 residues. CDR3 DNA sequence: TGTGCCAGCAGTTGGGGTTACGGGACAACTAACTATGGCTACACCTTC. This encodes CASSWGYGTTNYGYTF.

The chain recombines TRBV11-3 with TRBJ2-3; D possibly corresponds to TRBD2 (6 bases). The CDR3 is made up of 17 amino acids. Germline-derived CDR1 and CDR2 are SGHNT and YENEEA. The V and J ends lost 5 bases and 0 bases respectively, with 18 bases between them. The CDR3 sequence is CASSPSPWDSSTDTQYF. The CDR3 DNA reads TGTGCCAGCAGCCCGTCCCCTTGGGACTCGAGCACAGATACGCAGTATTTT.

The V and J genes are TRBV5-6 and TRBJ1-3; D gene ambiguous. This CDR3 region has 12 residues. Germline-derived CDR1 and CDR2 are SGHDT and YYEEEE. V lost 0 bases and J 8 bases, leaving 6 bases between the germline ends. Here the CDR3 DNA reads TGTGCCAGCAGCTTGGGGCAGGACACCATATATTTT. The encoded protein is CASSLGQDTIYF.

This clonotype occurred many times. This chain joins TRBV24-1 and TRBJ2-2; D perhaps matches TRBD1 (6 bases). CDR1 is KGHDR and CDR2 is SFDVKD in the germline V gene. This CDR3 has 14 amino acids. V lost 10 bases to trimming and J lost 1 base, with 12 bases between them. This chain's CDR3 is CATSTGLNTGELFF. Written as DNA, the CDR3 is TGTGCCACGTCGACAGGCCTGAACACCGGGGAGCTGTTTTTT.

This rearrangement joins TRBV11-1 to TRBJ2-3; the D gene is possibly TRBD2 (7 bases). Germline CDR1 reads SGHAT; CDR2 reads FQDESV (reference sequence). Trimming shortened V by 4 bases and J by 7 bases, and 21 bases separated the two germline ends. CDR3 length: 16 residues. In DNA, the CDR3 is TGTGCCAGCAGCTGCGGGGCCGGGGGGCCGACGTATACGCAGTATTTT. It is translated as CASSCGAGGPTYTQYF.